This T cell receptor (beta chain) was profiled in a study of T cells after yellow fever vaccination. One entry per CDR3 protein results from TCRdb running MiXCR on the 5' RACE reads. This sample has under 40,000 distinct CDR3 sequences; less than 8.5% occur once, and the top ten carry 20% to 25%. This clonotype has a count of ten or more. Regarding the study as a whole: Sorted repertoires could include abundant contaminating clonotypes from bulk cells. Only a small proportion of the clonotypes turned up in both the CD4 and the CD8 compartments, likely arising from convergent recombination. Reappearance after the booster was seen for most primary-vaccination clones, at around 95% CD4 and 75% to 90% CD8.

Between the trimmed V and J ends, which lost 4 bases and 0 bases, there was a span of 7 bases. The CDR3 spans 15 residues. Germline lookup yields CDR1 MGHRA and CDR2 YSYEKL. Here the sequenced sample was PBMCs, either bulk or a sorted T-cell subset (CD4+, CD8+, memory, or dextramer-sorted; not recorded which), taken on the day of the first yellow fever vaccination. The receptor was derived from a man aged 18 to 35 who received the YFV17D yellow fever vaccine. This chain uses TRBV4-1 with TRBJ1-6; maybe TRBD1 (5 bases). For the CDR3, the DNA is TGCGCCAGCAGCCCAGGGAGCTCCTATAATTCACCCCTCCACTTT. Translated: CASSPGSSYNSPLHF.